What follows are 32 T cell receptor gamma chains derived from one specimen sequenced in a study of intestinal T cells in coeliac disease. LymphoTrack primers amplified TRG sequences from approximately 180 ng of biopsy DNA. TCRdb re-called clones from the multiplex PCR reads via CATT. The data hold some 860 gamma-chain clones, with around 40% observed a single time. Each case's genomic DNA was extracted from ten roughly 5.5-µm formalin-fixed paraffin-embedded scrolls. The sequencing sample was made of a duodenal biopsy. The receptor source for this set is a human donor who served as a control with a normal duodenal biopsy, not a healthy volunteer.

The rearrangement joins TRGV3 to TRGJ1 or TRGJ2. Germline V gives CDR1 VTNTFY, CDR2 YDVSTARD (reference sequence). The CDR3 runs 14 residues. With 5 bases clipped from V and 4 bases from J, the junction kept 11 bases outside the gene matches. The CDR3 sequence: CATWAIVRYYKKLF. For the CDR3, the DNA is TGTGCCACCTGGGCAATAGTTCGGTATTATAAGAAACTCTTT.

This chain uses TRGV8 with TRGJ1 or TRGJ2. This CDR3 contains 13 residues. CDR1 is VENAVY, CDR2 YDSYNSRV, per germline. CDR3 sequence: CAPGIGLYYKKLF. As DNA, the CDR3 is TGTGCACCTGGGATAGGCTTATATTATAAGAAACTCTTT.

This chain links TRGV4 with TRGJ1 or TRGJ2. The germline gives CDR1 EGSTGY, CDR2 YDSYTSSV. The CDR3 runs 10 residues. Here the CDR3 reads CAPGCYKKLF. CDR3 DNA sequence: TGTGCACCTGGCTGTTATAAGAAACTCTTT.

This clone was counted between two and nine times. The TCRdb protein, from a much larger clone, departs from this DNA's translation at residue 10, likely by read error; the protein shown derives from the DNA. The chain uses TRGV3 and TRGJ1 or TRGJ2. The CDR3 is 13 amino acids. The germline V gene encodes CDR1 VTNTFY and CDR2 YDVSTARD (reference sequence). Written as DNA, the CDR3 is TGTGCCACCTGGGACAGGCCTCATTATAGGAAACTCTTT. It translates to CATWDRPHYRKLF.

In this sample, this clone turned up a few times. A much bigger clone sits one base away, suggesting this may be a read error. The gene calls are TRGV8 and TRGJP2. The CDR3 is 16 residues long. Per the germline V gene, CDR1 is VENAVY and CDR2 is YDSYNSRV. Written as DNA, the CDR3 is TGTGCCACCTGGGATAACGATGGTAATAGTGATTGTATCAAGACGTTT. Encoded protein: CATWDNDGNSDCIKTF.

This clone qualifies as large. V usage is TRGV10 and J usage is TRGJ1 or TRGJ2. Being an ORF, TRGV10 has a function that is uncertain. CDR3 length: 10 amino acids. J lost 12 bases, V lost 11 bases, and 11 bases had no gene match. The CDR3 spells CAAELNRKLF. CDR3 in DNA: TGTGCTGCGGAGTTAAATAGGAAACTCTTT.

In its sample, this clone was seen a few times. The gene calls are TRGV10 and TRGJP1. TRGV10 is an open reading frame, and its role is uncertain. The CDR3 consists of 14 residues. After removal of 11 bases from V and 0 bases from J, the junction contained 7 bases not matched to a gene. The CDR3 spells CAAVGDTTGWFKIF. The CDR3 nucleotides read TGTGCTGCGGTGGGGGATACCACTGGTTGGTTCAAGATATTT.

This clone was seen a handful of times. Being one base from a much bigger clone, this may be a read error. Within the sample, other DNA sequences also encode this same CDR3. This chain uses TRGV4 with TRGJ1 or TRGJ2. CDR1 EGSTGY and CDR2 YDSYTSSV come from the germline V gene. The CDR3 spans 13 residues. DNA of the CDR3: TGTGCCACCTGGGATGCTATTTATTATAAGAAACTTTTT. Its translation is CATWDAIYYKKLF.

V gene TRGV2 combines with J gene TRGJP2. Trimming removed 11 bases from V and 3 bases from J; junction bases left unmatched: 12. Germline CDR1 reads EGSNGY; CDR2 reads YDSYNSKV. The CDR3 contains 14 residues. For the CDR3, the DNA is TGTGCCAACCTGGGATACCGTAGTGATTGGATCAAGACGTTT. Protein: CANLGYRSDWIKTF.

The V call is TRGV11, the J call TRGJP1. TRGV11 is flagged as an ORF with uncertain function. This CDR3 is built from 15 residues. Unmatched junction bases numbered 16, after V lost 12 bases and J lost 6 bases. CDR3 in amino acids: CACLELPFSGWFKIF. CDR3 coding DNA: TGTGCCTGCCTGGAACTGCCGTTTTCTGGTTGGTTCAAGATATTT.

The rearrangement uses TRGV2 and TRGJ1 or TRGJ2. The J segment lost 12 bases and the V segment lost 0 bases, leaving 14 bases of the junction unmatched. Germline lookup yields CDR1 EGSNGY and CDR2 YDSYNSKV. The CDR3 has 14 residues. The CDR3 region has the DNA TGTGCCACCTGGGACGGGCTTCAGGGAATACGGAAACTCTTT. Its protein is CATWDGLQGIRKLF.

This clone is categorized as large (0.1 to 1%). Other DNA sequences in the sample encode the same CDR3. The chain is built from TRGV8 and TRGJP2. This CDR3 contains 16 residues. Germline V gives CDR1 VENAVY, CDR2 YDSYNSRV. Germline trimming cut 2 bases from V and 4 bases from J; bases unmatched to any gene: 10. The CDR3 protein is CATWDNDGNSDWIKTF. CDR3 coding DNA: TGTGCCACCTGGGATAACGATGGTAATAGTGATTGGATCAAGACGTTT.

The chain joins TRGV8 to TRGJP2. CDR1 VENAVY and CDR2 YDSYNSRV come from the germline V gene. J gave up 4 bases and V 5 bases, and 7 bases lay outside the gene matches. The CDR3 contains 14 residues. CDR3 sequence reads: CATWAHISDWIKTF. CDR3 nucleotides: TGTGCCACCTGGGCCCACATTAGTGATTGGATCAAGACGTTT.

This clone was counted between two and nine times. One base separates it from a far larger clone, so it is likely a read error. Other DNA variants within this sample encode the same CDR3. The CDR3 sequence: CAAWTHGDYYKKLF. CDR3 sequence (DNA): TGTGCCGCGTGGACCCACGGGGATTATTATAAGAAACTCTTT. This chain connects TRGV10 to TRGJ1 or TRGJ2. TRGV10 is flagged as an ORF with uncertain function. The CDR3 has 14 residues.

The V gene is TRGV2, the J gene TRGJP1. Per germline, CDR1 EGSNGY and CDR2 YDSYNSKV. The CDR3 has 10 amino acids. CDR3 nucleotides: TGTGCACCTGGACGGCGGTTCAAGATATTT. Translating it yields CAPGRRFKIF.

This clone showed up just a few times. The chain carries TRGV8 and TRGJP2. CDR3 size: 16 residues. The germline V gene encodes CDR1 VENAVY and CDR2 YDSYNSRV. V lost 3 bases and J lost 0; bases outside the gene matches: 7. CDR3 coding DNA: TGTGCCACCTGGGATGGGGCATATAGTAGTGATTGGATCAAGACGTTT. Residues: CATWDGAYSSDWIKTF.

The rearrangement links TRGV10 to TRGJP1. TRGV10 is an ORF, and what it does is uncertain. The trim removed 8 bases at V and 5 bases at J, leaving 9 bases unmatched. The CDR3 has 14 residues. In DNA form, the CDR3 reads TGTGCTGCGTGGGACCCCGAGACTGGTTGGTTCAAGATATTT. It encodes CAAWDPETGWFKIF.

By sample share, this clone is large. V usage is TRGV8 and J usage is TRGJP1. CDR1 is VENAVY, CDR2 YDSYNSRV, per germline. V gave up 0 bases and J gave up 2 bases; unmatched junction bases: 0. The CDR3 is 14 residues long. The CDR3 protein is CATWDRTTGWFKIF. DNA for the CDR3: TGTGCCACCTGGGATAGGACCACTGGTTGGTTCAAGATATTT.

J is TRGJ1 or TRGJ2 and V is TRGV9. The trim removed 8 bases at V and 4 bases at J, leaving 11 bases unmatched. The CDR3 has 13 residues. CDR1 GITISATS and CDR2 ISYDGTV come from the germline V gene (reference sequence). The CDR3 reads CALLFGGYYKKLF. The DNA of the CDR3 is TGTGCCTTGTTATTCGGGGGGTATTATAAGAAACTCTTT.

Concerning this clone itself: TCRdb attributes to this sequence the protein of a much larger clone, which differs from the DNA translation at residue 7; a read error is likely, and the protein displayed is translated from the DNA. This chain uses TRGV3 with TRGJ1 or TRGJ2. The length of the CDR3 is 13 residues. The V gene end was trimmed by 0 bases and the J gene end by 5 bases; junction bases not matched to a gene: 4. CDR1 is VTNTFY, CDR2 YDVSTARD, per germline (reference sequence). Written as DNA, the CDR3 is TGTGCCACCTGGGACAGGCTTCATTATAAGAAACTCTTT. This gives the protein CATWDRLHYKKLF.

The chain joins TRGV2 to TRGJ1 or TRGJ2. This CDR3 region has 13 residues. Germline V gene sequence: CDR1 EGSNGY, CDR2 YDSYNSKV. With 8 bases clipped from V and 3 bases from J, the junction kept 10 bases outside the gene matches. The DNA for the CDR3 is TGTGCCACCTCGGGACGGTCTTATTATAAGAAACTCTTT. It translates to CATSGRSYYKKLF.

V and J are TRGV8 and TRGJ1 or TRGJ2. The germline gives CDR1 VENAVY, CDR2 YDSYNSRV. Unmatched junction bases numbered 15, after V lost 6 bases and J lost 7 bases. The CDR3 is made up of 14 amino acids. CDR3 residues: CATWSLPFRYKKLF. In DNA, the CDR3 is TGTGCCACCTGGTCCCTTCCCTTTCGATATAAGAAACTCTTT.

The CDR3 is CACWIRHIRIKTF. As DNA, the CDR3 is TGTGCCTGCTGGATTAGGCACATTCGGATCAAGACGTTT. The V and J genes are TRGV11 and TRGJP2. TRGV11 is recorded as an ORF, its role being uncertain. J was trimmed by 12 bases and V by 0 bases; bases with no gene match: 4. The CDR3 contains 13 residues.

This clone was seen a handful of times. Translating this DNA gives a protein that differs at residue 6 from the TCRdb one, which belongs to a much larger clone; a read error is likely, and the protein shown is this translation. This chain uses TRGV10 with TRGJ1 or TRGJ2. TRGV10 is given ORF status, its function remaining uncertain. The CDR3 is 11 amino acids. Losses at the gene ends were 8 bases for V and 5 bases for J; bases not matched to a gene: 4. CDR3 sequence (DNA): TGTGCTGCGTGGGATCATTATAAGAAACTCTTT. Its translation: CAAWDHYKKLF.

V and J are TRGV8 and TRGJ1 or TRGJ2. Germline CDR1 and CDR2: VENAVY and YDSYNSRV. This CDR3 comprises 13 residues. After removal of 10 bases from V and 6 bases from J, the junction contained 15 bases not matched to a gene. The CDR3 region has the DNA TGTGCCACTCCATCCACTCTCCTTTATAAGAAACTCTTT. As protein: CATPSTLLYKKLF.

The V gene is TRGV8, the J gene TRGJP2. CDR1 is VENAVY, CDR2 YDSYNSRV, per germline. V lost 5 bases and J lost 4; bases outside the gene matches: 7. The CDR3 contains 14 residues. The CDR3 DNA sequence: TGTGCCACCTGGGCCCACCATAGTGATTGGATCAAGACGTTT. This gives the protein CATWAHHSDWIKTF.

Worth noting for this clone: A much larger clone differs from this one at a single base, so this may be a read error. This chain links TRGV10 with TRGJ1 or TRGJ2. TRGV10 is flagged as an ORF with uncertain function. The CDR3 covers 16 residues. CDR3 protein: CAAWDYKRLRSYKKLF. DNA for the CDR3: TGCGCTGCGTGGGATTATAAGAGGTTGAGATCCTATAAGAAACTCTTT.

This clone has only a few counts. A read error may explain this, as a much larger clone is one base away. Distinct nucleotide sequences in the sample also encode this CDR3. The rearrangement uses TRGV2 and TRGJP2. The V gene's germline CDR1 is EGSNGY and CDR2 YDSYNSKV. J lost 8 bases, V lost 0 bases, and 15 bases had no gene match. This CDR3 contains 17 residues. The CDR3 DNA sequence: TGTGCCACCTGGGACGGGCATCTTCGAGTTTGCGATTGGATCAAGACGTTT. This translates into CATWDGHLRVCDWIKTF.

By frequency in the sample, this clone is large. This sequence joins TRGV10 and TRGJP1. TRGV10 is sorted into the ORF group, with uncertain function. Losses at the gene ends were 10 bases for V and 10 bases for J; bases not matched to a gene: 7. CDR3 length equals 11 residues. CDR3 DNA: TGTGCTGCGTCCAATTTTTGGTTCAAGATATTT. This encodes CAASNFWFKIF.

The chain employs TRGV8 and TRGJ1 or TRGJ2. The CDR3 totals 14 residues. Germline V gene data show CDR1 as VENAVY and CDR2 as YDSYNSRV. The CDR3 nucleotides read TGTGCACCTGGGATCCATAGGAGGATTATAAGGAAACTCTTT. Protein sequence: CAPGIHRRIIRKLF.

By share, this clone counts as large. This rearrangement joins TRGV3 to TRGJ1 or TRGJ2. Trimming removed 5 bases from V and 8 bases from J; junction bases left unmatched: 6. Germline CDR1 reads VTNTFY; CDR2 reads YDVSTARD (reference sequence). The CDR3 loop spans 11 amino acids. As DNA, the CDR3 is TGTGCCACCTGGGCCCCGGATAAGAAACTCTTT. This translates into CATWAPDKKLF.

This clone was seen once. This chain connects TRGV8 to TRGJ1 or TRGJ2. The V gene end was trimmed by 3 bases and the J gene end by 10 bases; junction bases not matched to a gene: 12. The V gene's germline CDR1 is VENAVY and CDR2 YDSYNSRV. The CDR3 spans 13 residues. CDR3 in amino acids: CATWDPPIIKKLF. CDR3 nucleotides: TGTGCCACCTGGGATCCCCCTATTATAAAGAAACTCTTT.